One and the same sample provided the 25 T cell receptor beta chains below, sequenced in a study of blood T cells in healthy people across ages. It was with a sample-barcoded 5' primer and a J-beta primer mix that a second PCR of roughly 7 to 12 cycles was run. In TCRdb, the 5' RACE reads were re-called with MiXCR into one record per CDR3 protein. The sample includes some 1,800,000 distinct CDR3 sequences, 30% to 40% of them seen just once. Sequenced: blood. The receptors originated from a human donor in good health.

The V gene is TRBV4-3, the J gene TRBJ2-1; the match to TRBD1 covers 7 bases. CDR1 LGHNA and CDR2 YSLEER come from the germline V gene. J gave up 8 bases and V 2 bases, and 3 bases lay outside the gene matches. CDR3 size: 13 residues. CDR3 nucleotides: TGCGCCAGCAGCCAAACAGGGGTCGATGAGCAGTTCTTC. Its translation is CASSQTGVDEQFF.

The rearrangement links TRBV20-1 to TRBJ2-3; 11 nucleotides match TRBD2. This CDR3 has 18 amino acids. V was pared by 1 base and J by 0 bases, with 9 bases of the junction left unmatched. Germline-derived CDR1 and CDR2 are DFQATT and SNEGSKA (reference sequence). CDR3: CSARVSASGGRSTDTQYF. In DNA form, the CDR3 reads TGCAGTGCTAGAGTATCGGCTAGCGGGGGGCGGAGCACAGATACGCAGTATTTT.

This clonotype showed up just once. This CDR3 reads CSASRRSGHQPQHF. DNA for the CDR3: TGCAGTGCTAGTCGAAGGTCCGGGCATCAGCCCCAGCATTTT. J is TRBJ1-5 and V is TRBV20-1; unclear D gene. Per germline, CDR1 DFQATT and CDR2 SNEGSKA (reference sequence). The CDR3 sequence is 14 residues long. Trimming removed 3 bases at V and 5 bases at J, with 14 bases between.

V usage is TRBV6-2 or TRBV6-3 and J usage is TRBJ2-7; D uncertain. CDR3 length: 15 residues. In germline, CDR1 is MNHEY, CDR2 SVGEGT. Trimming shortened V by 6 bases and J by 2 bases, and 17 bases separated the two germline ends. CDR3 sequence reads: CASSPRTESTYEQYF. The CDR3 DNA follows: TGTGCCAGCAGCCCGCGGACGGAGAGTACCTACGAGCAGTACTTC.

The chain combines TRBV15 with TRBJ2-3, with a tentative D call TRBD2 (5 bases). CDR1 is LNHNV, CDR2 YYDKDF, per germline (reference sequence). The CDR3 length is 15 residues. V was shortened by 0 bases and J by 3 bases, with 10 bases between the two germline ends. The CDR3 DNA reads as TGTGCCACCAGCAGAGATAGCGTAGGTACAGATACGCAGTATTTT. Translation: CATSRDSVGTDTQYF.

The gene calls are TRBV7-8 and TRBJ2-1, with 7 bases matching TRBD1. The trim removed 5 bases at V and 1 base at J, leaving 8 bases unmatched. Germline CDR1 reads SGHVS; CDR2 reads FQNEAQ. CDR3 size: 16 residues. CDR3 loop: CASSKNTGVSYNEQFF. The DNA of the CDR3 is TGTGCCAGCAGCAAAAACACAGGGGTTTCCTACAATGAGCAGTTCTTC. Combining the CDR3 with reference TRBV7-8 and TRBJ2-1 gives the whole variable domain GAGVSQSPRYKVAKRGQDVALRCDPISGHVSLFWYQQALGQGPEFLTYFQNEAQLDKSGLPSDRFFAERPEGSVSTLKIQRTQQEDSAVYLCASSKNTGVSYNEQFFGPGTRLTVL.

Comments on this clonotype: A read error may produce the germline difference seen at one junction end. This chain links TRBV3-1 with TRBJ2-1; 7 nucleotides align to TRBD2. The CDR3 length is 15 residues. Germline V lookup: CDR1 LGHDT, CDR2 YNNKEL (reference sequence). DNA of the CDR3: TGTGCCGGCAGCCAGGGCCCCCGGGGGGACGGTGAGCAGTTCTTC. It yields the protein CAGSQGPRGDGEQFF.

The V and J genes are TRBV4-2 and TRBJ2-3; 10 bases line up with TRBD2. The CDR3 is made up of 16 amino acids. CDR1 is LGHNA, CDR2 YNFKEQ, per germline. This CDR3 is CVGSQENQRGGDTQYF. The CDR3 region has the DNA TGTGTCGGCAGCCAAGAAAATCAGCGGGGGGGAGATACGCAGTATTTT.

This clonotype was recorded a few times. CDR3 amino acids: CASSLETGGGYTF. The CDR3 region has the DNA TGTGCCAGCAGCTTAGAAACAGGGGGAGGCTACACCTTC. The chain combines TRBV7-6 with TRBJ1-2; TRBD1 matches 8 bases. The CDR3 is 13 amino acids. The V and J ends lost 1 base and 8 bases, in that order; junction bases with no gene match: 3. CDR1 and CDR2 (germline): SGHVS, FNYEAQ.

The J gene is TRBJ1-6, the V gene TRBV20-1; no firm D call. Trimming took off 0 bases at V and 6 bases at J, with 12 bases between the two ends. This CDR3 is 15 amino acids long. CDR1 DFQATT and CDR2 SNEGSKA come from the germline V gene (reference sequence). The CDR3 is CSARDGRTPNSPLHF. CDR3 DNA: TGCAGTGCTAGAGATGGCAGAACTCCTAATTCACCCCTCCACTTT.

V usage is TRBV12-3 or TRBV12-4 and J usage is TRBJ2-2; D gene uncertain. V was cut by 6 bases and J by 4 bases, with 9 bases left in between. The CDR3 runs to 13 residues. This chain's CDR3 is CASRIAGTGELFF. Written as DNA, the CDR3 is TGTGCCAGCAGGATCGCAGGCACCGGGGAGCTGTTTTTT.

This clonotype was seen more than once but under ten times. This chain uses TRBV28 with TRBJ2-5; 7 bases are shared with TRBD2. The J segment lost 4 bases and the V segment lost 11 bases, leaving 7 bases of the junction unmatched. Germline CDR1 MDHEN, CDR2 SYDVKM. The CDR3 extends over 12 amino acids. CDR3 amino acids: CACAAGLETQYF. CDR3 nucleotides: TGTGCCTGTGCAGCGGGGCTAGAGACCCAGTACTTC.

V gene TRBV7-2 combines with J gene TRBJ1-4; D is ambiguous. Trimming stripped 7 bases from V and 5 bases from J, with 14 bases between. This CDR3 is built from 14 residues. Germline lookup yields CDR1 SGHTA and CDR2 FQGNSA. CDR3 nucleotide sequence: TGTGCCAGCAAACCGGCAGGAATAAATGAAAAACTGTTTTTT. Its translation: CASKPAGINEKLFF.

V and J are TRBV10-3 and TRBJ2-3, with TRBD2 matching over 12 bases. Per the germline V gene, CDR1 is ENHRY and CDR2 is SYGVKD. V dropped 6 bases and J dropped 2; count of bases not matched to a gene: 6. This CDR3 comprises 16 residues. The CDR3 is CAISPGTSGPTDTQYF. The CDR3 DNA sequence: TGTGCCATCAGCCCCGGGACTAGCGGGCCCACAGATACGCAGTATTTT.

The chain links TRBV4-3 to TRBJ2-3; D possibly uses TRBD1 or TRBD2 (5 bases each). V was clipped by 0 bases and J by 7 bases, with 11 bases between them. Germline CDR1 reads LGHNA; CDR2 reads YSLEER. The CDR3 runs 14 residues. CDR3 sequence reads: CASSQDLGVNTQYF. DNA for the CDR3: TGCGCCAGCAGCCAAGATCTGGGGGTCAATACGCAGTATTTT.

The CDR3 loop reads CASSYSTRASPLHF. CDR3 DNA: TGTGCCAGCAGCTATTCAACGAGGGCTTCACCCCTCCACTTT. This chain joins TRBV7-8 and TRBJ1-6; D gene ambiguous. V was trimmed by 4 bases and J by 9 bases, leaving 13 bases between them. The CDR3 is made up of 14 amino acids. Germline values: CDR1 SGHVS, CDR2 FQNEAQ.

This clonotype was observed a handful of times. CDR3 sequence: CSVKGTASYEQYF. The CDR3 coding sequence is TGCAGCGTTAAAGGGACAGCCTCCTACGAGCAGTACTTC. V gene TRBV29-1 combines with J gene TRBJ2-7; 7 bases line up with TRBD1. The CDR3 has 13 amino acids. V lost 5 bases to trimming and J lost 0 bases; unmatched junction nucleotides: 4. The germline V gene has CDR1 SQVTM and CDR2 ANQGSEA.

This clonotype was picked up a small number of times. The chain combines TRBV6-2 or TRBV6-3 with TRBJ1-2; the match to TRBD1 covers 8 bases. Germline-derived CDR1 and CDR2 are MNHEY and SVGEGT. CDR3 length equals 14 residues. With 8 bases clipped from V and 4 bases from J, the junction kept 9 bases outside the gene matches. The CDR3 protein is CASAIIGQGYGYTF. CDR3 coding DNA: TGTGCCAGCGCTATCATCGGACAGGGCTATGGCTACACCTTC.

The chain couples TRBV7-9 to TRBJ2-3; 12 bases are a match to TRBD2. The germline CDR1 and CDR2 sequences are SEHNR and FQNEAQ (reference sequence). The CDR3 length is 18 residues. V lost 3 bases to trimming and J lost 3 bases; unmatched junction nucleotides: 10. The CDR3 region has the DNA TGTGCCAGCAGCTTGGGGTGGCGACTAGCGGGGGAGACAGATACGCAGTATTTT. Its protein product is CASSLGWRLAGETDTQYF.

The CDR3 DNA sequence: TGTGCCAGCAGTTCCGGGACGAAGGAAAATGAGCAGTTCTTC. Amino acid sequence: CASSSGTKENEQFF. V usage is TRBV6-6 and J usage is TRBJ2-1; either TRBD1 or TRBD2 may fit D (5 bases each). The germline V and J ends were trimmed by 4 bases and 7 bases, with 14 bases remaining between them. The CDR3 is 14 residues long. The germline CDR1 and CDR2 sequences are MNHNY and SVGAGI (reference sequence).

As to this clonotype: A junction boundary mismatches the germline segment, possibly from a read error. The V and J genes are TRBV29-1 and TRBJ1-2; 10 positions agree with TRBD1. The CDR3 consists of 13 residues. Looked up from germline, CDR1 is SQVTM and CDR2 is ANQGSEA. CDR3 nucleotides: TGCAGCGACGGGACAGGGGACTGCTATGGTTACACCTTC. This sequence encodes CSDGTGDCYGYTF.

This clonotype has just a few counts. The chain links TRBV6-2 or TRBV6-3 to TRBJ1-1; D is unclear. The germline CDR1 and CDR2 sequences are MNHEY and SVGEGT. Trimming stripped 6 bases from V and 5 bases from J, with 10 bases between. The CDR3 length is 12 residues. The CDR3 bases are TGTGCCAGCAGCCCAAGTATAACTGAAGCTTTCTTT. Its protein product is CASSPSITEAFF.

V and J are TRBV7-9 and TRBJ1-2; D is possibly TRBD1 (5 bases). Trimming pared 6 bases from V and 7 bases from J, leaving 15 bases between. The germline gives CDR1 SEHNR, CDR2 FQNEAQ (reference sequence). The CDR3 loop spans 13 amino acids. The CDR3, as DNA: TGTGCCAGCAGTAACCAGGGTCGTAGTGGCTACACCTTC. Its translation is CASSNQGRSGYTF. Variable domain in full (rest from reference TRBV7-9 and TRBJ1-2): DTGVSQNPRHKITKRGQNVTFRCDPISEHNRLYWYRQTLGQGPEFLTYFQNEAQLEKSRLLSDRFSAERPKGSFSTLEIQRTEQGDSAMYLCASSNQGRSGYTFGSGTRLTVV.

The chain uses TRBV7-2 and TRBJ2-2, with D perhaps TRBD1 (5 bases). From germline, CDR1 is SGHTA and CDR2 FQGNSA. Trimming took 8 bases from V and 7 from J, leaving 14 bases between them. The CDR3 contains 13 residues. CDR3 DNA: TGTGCCAGCCGTAGCAGGGTTCGCGGGGAGCTGTTTTTT. It yields the protein CASRSRVRGELFF. The entire variable domain, with the rest obtained from reference TRBV7-2 and TRBJ2-2, is as follows: GAGVSQSPSNKVTEKGKDVELRCDPISGHTALYWYRQSLGQGLEFLIYFQGNSAPDKSGLPSDRFSAERTGGSVSTLTIQRTQQEDSAVYLCASRSRVRGELFFGEGSRLTVL.

This clonotype came up a few times. The J gene is TRBJ1-1, the V gene TRBV12-5, with 7 bases matching TRBD1. J lost 4 bases, V lost 4 bases, and 15 bases had no gene match. The CDR3 runs to 17 residues. Germline V gene sequence: CDR1 LGHNT, CDR2 FRNRAP. CDR3 coding DNA: TGTGCTAGTGGTTCTGGGACCGGGACAGCGTTTCTCACTGAAGCTTTCTTT. Its translation is CASGSGTGTAFLTEAFF.